Presented here are 10 T cell receptor beta chains from one specimen sequenced in a study of T cell repertoires in cytomegalovirus infection. Antigens of these TCRs are unknown. TCRdb re-called the reads with MiXCR, one entry per CDR3 protein. The sample records around 710,000 distinct CDR3 sequences, roughly 28% being singletons. The sequences come from cultured CD8+ T cells from PBMCs, collected from culture after CMV antigen stimulation. All receptors derive from a human donor in good health (CMV status not recorded). Some clones in this sample may be carry-over from other donors' samples.

This clonotype has just a few counts. The rearrangement joins TRBV27 to TRBJ1-2, with 7 bases fitting TRBD1. This CDR3 region has 13 residues. V lost 2 bases, J lost 8 bases, and 5 bases stayed unmatched. CDR1 and CDR2 (germline): MNHEY, SMNVEV (reference sequence). CDR3 nucleotide sequence: TGTGCCAGCAGTTTACCTACAGGGGACGGCTACACCTTC. Protein product: CASSLPTGDGYTF.

This clonotype was counted between two and nine times. J is TRBJ1-1 and V is TRBV6-1; D unclear. The ends were cut back, 1 base at V and 7 bases at J, with 7 bases in the middle. The germline V gene has CDR1 MNHNS and CDR2 SASEGT. The CDR3 is 12 amino acids. CDR3 sequence (DNA): TGTGCCAGCAGTGAAGACGGGTATGAAGCTTTCTTT. Translating gives CASSEDGYEAFF.

This chain uses TRBV7-8 with TRBJ2-5; D is possibly TRBD2 (5 bases). V was trimmed by 2 bases and J by 5 bases, leaving 12 bases between them. The CDR3 contains 14 residues. Germline V gene lookup returns CDR1 SGHVS and CDR2 FQNEAQ. CDR3 bases: TGTGCCAGCAGCTTACAGACTACTTCGGAGACCCAGTACTTC. It specifies CASSLQTTSETQYF.

This clonotype was counted between two and nine times. The rearrangement links TRBV7-9 to TRBJ2-6; 9 bases map to TRBD1. V dropped 6 bases and J dropped 0; count of bases not matched to a gene: 24. Germline values: CDR1 SEHNR, CDR2 FQNEAQ (reference sequence). There are 23 residues in the CDR3. This CDR3 is CASSFRWTGAISPPTSGANVLTF. The CDR3 nucleotides read TGTGCCAGCAGTTTCAGATGGACAGGGGCGATAAGCCCCCCAACCTCTGGGGCCAACGTCCTGACTTTC. Variable domain in full (rest from reference TRBV7-9 and TRBJ2-6): DTGVSQNPRHKITKRGQNVTFRCDPISEHNRLYWYRQTLGQGPEFLTYFQNEAQLEKSRLLSDRFSAERPKGSFSTLEIQRTEQGDSAMYLCASSFRWTGAISPPTSGANVLTFGAGSRLTVL.

This clonotype has ten or more counts. The chain couples TRBV12-3 or TRBV12-4 to TRBJ1-1; the match to TRBD1 covers 7 bases. There are 15 residues in the CDR3. V was clipped by 0 bases and J by 4 bases; unmatched bases: 5. CDR3 nucleotide sequence: TGTGCCAGCAGTTTAGCACAGGGGCAGGTCACTGAAGCTTTCTTT. Its translation: CASSLAQGQVTEAFF.

The gene calls are TRBV6-1 and TRBJ2-1, with 7 bases identical to TRBD2. From germline, CDR1 is MNHNS and CDR2 SASEGT. This CDR3 contains 15 residues. J was trimmed by 2 bases and V by 7 bases; bases with no gene match: 8. Here the CDR3 DNA reads TGTGCCAGCATCCGGATTGCGGGAGCCTACAATGAGCAGTTCTTC. Encoded protein: CASIRIAGAYNEQFF.

The chain is built from TRBV10-3 and TRBJ2-7, with D perhaps TRBD2 (6 bases). Germline lookup yields CDR1 ENHRY and CDR2 SYGVKD. Trimming cost V 0 bases and J 0 bases, with 9 bases left between them. This CDR3 comprises 15 residues. CDR3 DNA: TGTGCCATCAGTGAGTCGCACGGGAGCTCCTACGAGCAGTACTTC. Amino acids: CAISESHGSSYEQYF.

This clonotype turned up a few times. The gene calls are TRBV7-6 and TRBJ2-5, with 9 bases identical to TRBD2. Germline V gene lookup returns CDR1 SGHVS and CDR2 FNYEAQ. The CDR3 has 15 residues. V lost 5 bases and J lost 4; bases outside the gene matches: 8. The CDR3 loop reads CASSPEGGGAETQYF. The CDR3 DNA sequence: TGTGCCAGCAGCCCGGAGGGCGGGGGGGCAGAGACCCAGTACTTC.

Many counts were recorded for this clonotype. CDR3 DNA sequence: TGTGCCAGCAGTCCCGGGACAGGTATAACTGAAGCTTTCTTT. Residues: CASSPGTGITEAFF. The chain combines TRBV7-6 with TRBJ1-1; 8 bases match TRBD1. Germline assignment: CDR1 SGHVS and CDR2 FNYEAQ. The CDR3 runs 14 residues. After removal of 6 bases from V and 5 bases from J, the junction contained 8 bases not matched to a gene.

This chain links TRBV27 with TRBJ2-5, with D possibly being TRBD1 (5 bases). In germline, CDR1 is MNHEY, CDR2 SMNVEV (reference sequence). Trimming stripped 5 bases from V and 4 bases from J, with 14 bases between. The CDR3 has 14 residues. The DNA for the CDR3 is TGTGCCAGCAGTATGACAGTTGGTACAGAGACCCAGTACTTC. It is translated as CASSMTVGTETQYF.